One sample yielded the 9 T cell receptor beta chains listed below, sequenced in a study of T cell responses to AZD1222 COVID-19 vaccine. Using immunoSEQ multiplex PCR, the repertoire was profiled, and TCRdb retains in-frame clones only, with some absent. The data hold 180,000 or so clones, with approximately 90% observed a single time. The sequenced sample was peripheral blood, obtained 28 days after the second AZD1222 dose. The receptors stem from an adult who received the AZD1222 COVID-19 vaccine.

The chain is built from TRBV30 and TRBJ1-5; tentative D call: TRBD1 (5 bases). This CDR3 comprises 14 residues. Germline loops: CDR1 GTSNPN, CDR2 SVGIG (reference sequence). Trimming removed 4 bases at V and 2 bases at J, with 12 bases between. CDR3 sequence reads: CAWKFPRGNQPQHF. CDR3 sequence (DNA): TGTGCCTGGAAATTCCCCAGGGGCAATCAGCCCCAGCATTTT.

Details on this clone: The sample holds other DNA sequences that translate to the same CDR3. The V and J genes are TRBV5-1 and TRBJ2-7; D not resolved. The CDR3 has 12 residues. Trimming removed 0 bases at V and 2 bases at J, with 3 bases between. Germline CDR1 is SGHRS and CDR2 is YFSETQ. The CDR3 DNA follows: TGCGCCAGCAGCTTGGGGGCCTACGAGCAGTACTTC. Its protein product is CASSLGAYEQYF.

J is TRBJ2-3 and V is TRBV6-5; D may match TRBD1 or TRBD2 (5 bases each). CDR3 size: 14 residues. V was trimmed by 6 bases and J by 2 bases, leaving 12 bases between them. Germline loops: CDR1 MNHEY, CDR2 SVGAGI. The CDR3 DNA is TGTGCCAGCAGCGGAACGGGGCCCACAGATACGCAGTATTTT. Its protein product is CASSGTGPTDTQYF.

This clone showed up just a few times. This chain links TRBV6-1 with TRBJ1-4, with D hard to call. There are 15 residues in the CDR3. The germline V gene encodes CDR1 MNHNS and CDR2 SASEGT. V dropped 1 base and J dropped 4 bases, with 10 bases sitting between them. In nucleotides, the CDR3 is TGTGCCAGCAGTGAAGGGCGACAAGTTAATGAAAAACTGTTTTTT. Translated, it gives CASSEGRQVNEKLFF.

The chain links TRBV6-1 to TRBJ1-6; no clear D gene. Trimming pared 2 bases from V and 7 bases from J, leaving 12 bases between. Germline V gene lookup returns CDR1 MNHNS and CDR2 SASEGT. The CDR3 consists of 15 residues. The CDR3 DNA reads TGTGCCAGCAGTGAACCGTTGGGATACAATTCACCCCTCCACTTT. This translates into CASSEPLGYNSPLHF.

This CDR3 is CASSLGDLTGAEQYF. The CDR3 bases are TGTGCCAGCAGCTTAGGCGACCTGACAGGGGCCGAGCAGTACTTC. V gene TRBV13 combines with J gene TRBJ2-7, with 8 nucleotides matching TRBD1. The CDR3 loop spans 15 amino acids. Germline-derived CDR1 and CDR2 are PRHDT and FYEKMQ (reference sequence). V lost 0 bases and J lost 6; bases outside the gene matches: 7.

The CDR3 nucleotides read TGTGCCAGCAGCCAAGTGGGTGAAAAACTGTTTTTT. Translating it yields CASSQVGEKLFF. V is TRBV14 and J is TRBJ1-4, with D unresolved. The CDR3 is 12 amino acids. The germline CDR1 and CDR2 sequences are SGHDN and FVKESK. V was pared by 1 base and J by 7 bases, with 4 bases between.

V usage is TRBV3-1 (or the pseudogene TRBV3-2) and J usage is TRBJ1-1; 7 positions agree with TRBD1. Trimming removed 0 bases from V and 9 bases from J; junction bases left unmatched: 7. CDR3 size: 14 residues. In germline, CDR1 is LGHDT, CDR2 YNNKEL (reference sequence). The CDR3 region has the DNA TGTGCCAGCAGCCAAGATCTCGACAGGGACAAAGCTTTCTTT. Its protein product is CASSQDLDRDKAFF.

The J gene is TRBJ2-7, the V gene TRBV2; D is perhaps TRBD1 (5 bases). Germline assignment: CDR1 SNHLY and CDR2 FYNNEI. Trimming removed 3 bases at V and 7 bases at J, with 10 bases between. The CDR3 is 12 residues long. The CDR3 nucleotides read TGTGCCAGCAGTGAGGCAGGGCTAGAGCAGTACTTC. Translating it yields CASSEAGLEQYF.